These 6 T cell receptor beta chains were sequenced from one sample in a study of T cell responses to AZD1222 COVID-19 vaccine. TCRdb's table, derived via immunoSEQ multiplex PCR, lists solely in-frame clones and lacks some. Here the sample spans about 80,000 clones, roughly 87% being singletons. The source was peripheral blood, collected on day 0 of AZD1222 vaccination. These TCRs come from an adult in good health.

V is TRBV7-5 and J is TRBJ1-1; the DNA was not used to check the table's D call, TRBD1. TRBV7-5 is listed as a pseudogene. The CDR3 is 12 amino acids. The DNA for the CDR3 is TGTGTCAGAAGCCCTCAACAGGGGCAAGCTTTCTTT. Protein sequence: CVRSPQQGQAFF.

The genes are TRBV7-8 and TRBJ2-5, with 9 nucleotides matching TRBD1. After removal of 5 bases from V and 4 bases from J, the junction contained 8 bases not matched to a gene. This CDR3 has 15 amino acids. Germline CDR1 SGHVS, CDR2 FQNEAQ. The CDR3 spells CASSTSGTGIETQYF. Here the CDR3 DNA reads TGTGCCAGCAGCACATCCGGGACAGGGATAGAGACCCAGTACTTC.

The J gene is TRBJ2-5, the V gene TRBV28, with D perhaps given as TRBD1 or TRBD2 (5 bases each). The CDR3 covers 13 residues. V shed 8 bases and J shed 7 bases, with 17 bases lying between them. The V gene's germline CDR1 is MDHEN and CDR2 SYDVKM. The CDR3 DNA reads TGTGCCAGCGCTATGGACACCCGGGGGACCCAGTACTTC. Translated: CASAMDTRGTQYF. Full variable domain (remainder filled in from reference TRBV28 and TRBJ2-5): DVKVTQSSRYLVKRTGEKVFLECVQDMDHENMFWYRQDPGLGLRLIYFSYDVKMKEKGDIPEGYSVSREKKERFSLILESASTNQTSMYLCASAMDTRGTQYFGPGTRLLVL.

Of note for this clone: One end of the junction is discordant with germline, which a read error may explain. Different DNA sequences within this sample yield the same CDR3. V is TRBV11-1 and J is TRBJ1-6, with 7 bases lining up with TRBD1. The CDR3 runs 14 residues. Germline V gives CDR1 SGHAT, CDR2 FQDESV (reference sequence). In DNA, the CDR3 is TGTGCCAGCAGCTTGGGGACAGATAATTCGCCCCTCCACTTT. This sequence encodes CASSLGTDNSPLHF.

In nucleotides, the CDR3 is TGTGCCAGCAGTTCCCGACAGGGGGGGAAGACAGATACGCAGTATTTT. It codes for CASSSRQGGKTDTQYF. The genes are TRBV28 and TRBJ2-3; 9 bases align to TRBD1. The germline V gene encodes CDR1 MDHEN and CDR2 SYDVKM. V lost 4 bases, J lost 3 bases, and 8 bases stayed unmatched. The CDR3 is 16 amino acids.

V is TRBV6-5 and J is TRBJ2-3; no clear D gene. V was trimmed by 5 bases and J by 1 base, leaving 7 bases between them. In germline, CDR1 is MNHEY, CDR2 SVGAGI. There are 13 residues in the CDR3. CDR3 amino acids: CASSPSGTDTQYF. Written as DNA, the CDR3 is TGTGCCAGCAGTCCCTCCGGCACAGATACGCAGTATTTT.